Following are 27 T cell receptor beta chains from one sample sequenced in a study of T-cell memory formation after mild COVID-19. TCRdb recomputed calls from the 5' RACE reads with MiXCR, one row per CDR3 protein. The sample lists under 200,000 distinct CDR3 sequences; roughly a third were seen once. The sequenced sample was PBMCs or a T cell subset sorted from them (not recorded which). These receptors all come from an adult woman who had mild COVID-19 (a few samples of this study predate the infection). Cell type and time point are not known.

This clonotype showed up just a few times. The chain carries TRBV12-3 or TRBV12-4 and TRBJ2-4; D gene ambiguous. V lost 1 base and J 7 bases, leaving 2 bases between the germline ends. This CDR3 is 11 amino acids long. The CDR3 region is CASSLDNIQYF. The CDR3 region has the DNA TGTGCCAGCAGTTTAGACAACATTCAGTACTTC.

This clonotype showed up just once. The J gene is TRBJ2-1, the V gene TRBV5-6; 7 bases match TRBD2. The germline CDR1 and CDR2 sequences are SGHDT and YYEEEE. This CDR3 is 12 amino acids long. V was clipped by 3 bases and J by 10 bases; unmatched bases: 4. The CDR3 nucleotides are TGTGCCAGCAGCTGGGACTACGGAGAGCAGTTCTTC. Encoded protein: CASSWDYGEQFF.

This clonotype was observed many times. CDR3 nucleotide sequence: TGTGCCAGCAGCTTAGCGGGATCAGGACTGTACTTC. Its protein product is CASSLAGSGLYF. The rearrangement joins TRBV7-2 to TRBJ2-7; D possibly corresponds to TRBD2 (5 bases). Germline lookup yields CDR1 SGHTA and CDR2 FQGNSA. Between the trimmed V and J ends, which lost 0 bases and 12 bases, there was a span of 12 bases. CDR3 length: 12 amino acids.

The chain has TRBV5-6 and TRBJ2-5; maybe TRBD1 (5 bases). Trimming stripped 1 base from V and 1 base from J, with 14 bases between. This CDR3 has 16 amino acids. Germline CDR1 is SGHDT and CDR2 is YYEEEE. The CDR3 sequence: CASSLRIDSTQETQYF. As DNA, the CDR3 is TGTGCCAGCAGCTTGCGGATCGACAGTACCCAAGAGACCCAGTACTTC.

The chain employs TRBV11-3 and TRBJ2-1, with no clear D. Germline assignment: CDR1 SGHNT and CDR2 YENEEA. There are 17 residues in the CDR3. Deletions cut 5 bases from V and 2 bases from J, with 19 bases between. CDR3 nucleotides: TGTGCCAGCAGCCAGACGTATGTGGACGGAGCCTACAATGAGCAGTTCTTC. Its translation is CASSQTYVDGAYNEQFF.

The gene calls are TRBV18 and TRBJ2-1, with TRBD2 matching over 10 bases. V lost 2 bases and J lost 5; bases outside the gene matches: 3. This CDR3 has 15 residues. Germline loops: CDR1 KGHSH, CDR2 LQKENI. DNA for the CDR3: TGTGCCAGCTCACCAGGACTAGCGGAAAACAATGAGCAGTTCTTC. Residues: CASSPGLAENNEQFF.

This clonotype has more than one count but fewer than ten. In DNA form, the CDR3 reads TGCAGCGTACTTAACGGGACAGGGACTGGGGCCAACGTCCTGACTTTC. Its translation is CSVLNGTGTGANVLTF. The chain couples TRBV29-1 to TRBJ2-6; 9 nucleotides match TRBD1. Per the germline V gene, CDR1 is SQVTM and CDR2 is ANQGSEA. J was trimmed by 2 bases and V by 6 bases; bases with no gene match: 8. The CDR3 loop spans 16 amino acids.

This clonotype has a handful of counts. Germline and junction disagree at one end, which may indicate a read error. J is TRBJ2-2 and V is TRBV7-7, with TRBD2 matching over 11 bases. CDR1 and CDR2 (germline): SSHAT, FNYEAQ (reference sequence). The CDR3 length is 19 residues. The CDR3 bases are TGTGCTAGCAGCTTACTGACTAGCGGGATGACGAGGGACACCGGGGAGCTGTTTTTT. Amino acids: CASSLLTSGMTRDTGELFF. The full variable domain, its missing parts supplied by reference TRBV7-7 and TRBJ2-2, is GAGVSQSPRYKVTKRGQDVTLRCDPISSHATLYWYQQALGQGPEFLTYFNYEAQPDKSGLPSDRFSAERPEGSISTLTIQRTEQRDSAMYRCASSLLTSGMTRDTGELFFGEGSRLTVL.

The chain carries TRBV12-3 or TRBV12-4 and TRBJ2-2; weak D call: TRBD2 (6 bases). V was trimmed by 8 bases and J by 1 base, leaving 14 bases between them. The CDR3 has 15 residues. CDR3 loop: CASLRRDRNTGELFF. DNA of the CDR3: TGTGCCAGCCTAAGGCGGGATCGGAACACCGGGGAGCTGTTTTTT.

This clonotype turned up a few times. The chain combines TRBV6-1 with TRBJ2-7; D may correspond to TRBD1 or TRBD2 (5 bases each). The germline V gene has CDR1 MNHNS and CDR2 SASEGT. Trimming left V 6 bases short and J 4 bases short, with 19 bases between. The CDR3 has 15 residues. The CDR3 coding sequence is TGTGCCAGCAGGCTACTTGACTGGGGGTATTACGAGCAGTACTTC. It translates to CASRLLDWGYYEQYF.

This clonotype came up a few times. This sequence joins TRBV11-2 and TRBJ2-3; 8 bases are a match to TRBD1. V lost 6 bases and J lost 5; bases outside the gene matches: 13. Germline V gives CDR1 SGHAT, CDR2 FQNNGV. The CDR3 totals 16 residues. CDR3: CASSKLTGAHGDTQYF. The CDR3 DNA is TGTGCCAGCAGTAAGCTGACAGGGGCTCATGGAGATACGCAGTATTTT.

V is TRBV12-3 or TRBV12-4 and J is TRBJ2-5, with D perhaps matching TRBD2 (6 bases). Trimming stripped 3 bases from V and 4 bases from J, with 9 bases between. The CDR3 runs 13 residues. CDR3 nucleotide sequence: TGTGCCAGCAGTTTCGGGGGTCCAGAGACCCAGTACTTC. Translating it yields CASSFGGPETQYF.

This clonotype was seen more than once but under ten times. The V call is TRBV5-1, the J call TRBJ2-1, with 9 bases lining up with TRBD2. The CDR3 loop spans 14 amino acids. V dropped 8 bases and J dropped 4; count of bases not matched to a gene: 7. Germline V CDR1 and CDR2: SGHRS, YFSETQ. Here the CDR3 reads CASRRTSEYNEQFF. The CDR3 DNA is TGCGCCAGTCGGAGGACTAGCGAGTACAATGAGCAGTTCTTC.

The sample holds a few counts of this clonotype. The CDR3 nucleotides are TGCAGCGTTGAAGAGCTGCGCGATACGCAGTATTTT. It yields the protein CSVEELRDTQYF. The chain recombines TRBV29-1 with TRBJ2-3; D remains ambiguous. This CDR3 is built from 12 residues. Germline V gene lookup returns CDR1 SQVTM and CDR2 ANQGSEA. Trimming removed 0 bases from V and 6 bases from J, with 7 bases in between.

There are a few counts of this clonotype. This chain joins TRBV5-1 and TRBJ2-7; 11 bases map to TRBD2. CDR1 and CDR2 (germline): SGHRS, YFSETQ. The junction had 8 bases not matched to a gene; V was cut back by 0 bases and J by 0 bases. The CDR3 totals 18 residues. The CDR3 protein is CASSLGVWTSGYSYEQYF. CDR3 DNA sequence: TGCGCCAGCAGCTTGGGTGTCTGGACTAGCGGGTACTCCTACGAGCAGTACTTC.

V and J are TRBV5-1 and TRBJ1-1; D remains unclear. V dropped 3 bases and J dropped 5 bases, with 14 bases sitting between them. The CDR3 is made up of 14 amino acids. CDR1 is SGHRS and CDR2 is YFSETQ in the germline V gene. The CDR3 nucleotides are TGCGCCAGCAGCTCCGAGGGAATTTGGACTGAAGCTTTCTTT. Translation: CASSSEGIWTEAFF.

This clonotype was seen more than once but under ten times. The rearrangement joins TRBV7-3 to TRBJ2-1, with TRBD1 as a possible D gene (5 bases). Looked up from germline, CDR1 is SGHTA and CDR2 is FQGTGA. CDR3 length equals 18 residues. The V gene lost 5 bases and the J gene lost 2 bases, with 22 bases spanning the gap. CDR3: CASSLNLPGPKPYNEQFF. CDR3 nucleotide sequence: TGTGCCAGCAGCCTAAACCTCCCAGGGCCCAAACCCTACAATGAGCAGTTCTTC.

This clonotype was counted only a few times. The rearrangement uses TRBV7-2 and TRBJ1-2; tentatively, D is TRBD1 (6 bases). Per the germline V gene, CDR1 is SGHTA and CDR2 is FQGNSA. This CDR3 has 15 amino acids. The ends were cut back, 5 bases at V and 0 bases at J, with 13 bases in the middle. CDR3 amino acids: CASSPQTGPNYGYTF. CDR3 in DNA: TGTGCCAGCAGCCCACAGACAGGCCCTAACTATGGCTACACCTTC.

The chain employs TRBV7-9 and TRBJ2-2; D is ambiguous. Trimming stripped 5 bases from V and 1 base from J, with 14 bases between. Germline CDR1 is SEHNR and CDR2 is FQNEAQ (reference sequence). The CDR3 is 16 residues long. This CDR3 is CASSGRAGLNTGELFF. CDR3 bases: TGTGCCAGCAGCGGCCGGGCAGGTTTGAACACCGGGGAGCTGTTTTTT.

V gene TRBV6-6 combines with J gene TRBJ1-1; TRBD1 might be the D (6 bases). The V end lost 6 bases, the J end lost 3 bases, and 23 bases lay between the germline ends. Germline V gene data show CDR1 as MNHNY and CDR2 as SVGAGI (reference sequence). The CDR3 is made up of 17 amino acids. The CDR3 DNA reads TGTGCCAGCAGCCTAGTCAGGGGCGGGGGAGGTGACACTGAAGCTTTCTTT. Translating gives CASSLVRGGGGDTEAFF.

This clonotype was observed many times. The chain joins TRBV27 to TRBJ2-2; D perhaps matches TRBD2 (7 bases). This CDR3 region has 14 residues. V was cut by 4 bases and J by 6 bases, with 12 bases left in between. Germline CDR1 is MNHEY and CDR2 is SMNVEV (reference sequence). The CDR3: CASSYGGPSGELFF. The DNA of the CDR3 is TGTGCCAGCAGTTACGGGGGGCCTTCCGGGGAGCTGTTTTTT.

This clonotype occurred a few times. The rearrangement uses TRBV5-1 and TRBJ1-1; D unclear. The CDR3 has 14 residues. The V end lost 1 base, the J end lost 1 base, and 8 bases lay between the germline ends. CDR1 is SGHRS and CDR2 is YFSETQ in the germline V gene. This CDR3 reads CASSLNPGNTEAFF. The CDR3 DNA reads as TGCGCCAGCAGCTTGAACCCCGGGAACACTGAAGCTTTCTTT.

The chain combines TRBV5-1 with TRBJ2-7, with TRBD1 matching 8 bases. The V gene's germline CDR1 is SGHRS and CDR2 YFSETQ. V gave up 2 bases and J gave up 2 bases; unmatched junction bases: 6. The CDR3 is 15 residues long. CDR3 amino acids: CASSFGTGRTYEQYF. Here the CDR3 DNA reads TGCGCCAGCAGCTTCGGGACAGGAAGGACCTACGAGCAGTACTTC.

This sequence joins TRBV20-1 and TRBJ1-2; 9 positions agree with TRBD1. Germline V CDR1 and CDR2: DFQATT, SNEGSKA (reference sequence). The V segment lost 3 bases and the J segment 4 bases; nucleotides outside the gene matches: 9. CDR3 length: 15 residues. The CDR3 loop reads CSAREQGATVYGYTF. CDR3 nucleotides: TGCAGTGCTAGGGAACAGGGGGCTACAGTCTATGGCTACACCTTC.

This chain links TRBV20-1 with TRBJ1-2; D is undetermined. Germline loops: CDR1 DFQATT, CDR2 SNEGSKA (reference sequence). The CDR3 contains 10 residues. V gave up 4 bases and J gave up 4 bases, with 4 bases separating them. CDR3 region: CSATFYGYTF. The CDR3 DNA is TGCAGTGCTACCTTCTATGGCTACACCTTC.

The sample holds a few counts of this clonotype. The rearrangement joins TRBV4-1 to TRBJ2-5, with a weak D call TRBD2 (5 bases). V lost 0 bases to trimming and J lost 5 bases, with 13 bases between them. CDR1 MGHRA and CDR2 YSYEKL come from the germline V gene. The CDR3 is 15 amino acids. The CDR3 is CASSQDGLAQETQYF. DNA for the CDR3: TGCGCCAGCAGCCAAGATGGGCTAGCTCAGGAGACCCAGTACTTC.

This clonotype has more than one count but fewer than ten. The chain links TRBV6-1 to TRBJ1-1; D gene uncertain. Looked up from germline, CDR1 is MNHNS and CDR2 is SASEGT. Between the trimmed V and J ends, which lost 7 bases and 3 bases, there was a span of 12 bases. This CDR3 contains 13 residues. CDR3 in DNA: TGTGCCAGCACCCAGCGGGAGTACACTGAAGCTTTCTTT. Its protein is CASTQREYTEAFF.